The 30 T cell receptor beta chains given below trace back to one sample, sequenced in a study of Graves' ophthalmopathy and Graves' hyperthyroidism. Amplified material comprised TCR beta CDR3 regions derived from RNA transcripts. The first round was an RT-PCR with HTBI primers, and the second round was a multiplex PCR. TCRdb re-called the multiplex PCR reads with MiXCR, one entry per CDR3 protein. The sample records about 550,000 distinct CDR3 sequences, about two fifths being singletons. The specimen was peripheral blood or thyroid tissue (not recorded which). The receptors here all came from an adult man with Graves' hyperthyroidism.

The CDR3 region has the DNA TGTGCCAGCAGCAGACAGGGGGAGAACCGATCCAGCAATCAGCCCCAGCATTTT. Protein sequence: CASSRQGENRSSNQPQHF. The V and J genes are TRBV5-4 and TRBJ1-5; 9 nucleotides line up with TRBD1. Germline V gene data show CDR1 as SGHNT and CDR2 as YYREEE (reference sequence). V was pared by 4 bases and J by 1 base, with 12 bases of the junction left unmatched. The CDR3 contains 18 residues.

This clonotype has only one observation. The chain recombines TRBV7-2 with TRBJ1-5; D is unresolved. The germline CDR1 and CDR2 sequences are SGHTA and FQGNSA. The CDR3 is made up of 9 amino acids. The V end was cut by 7 bases, the J end by 13 bases, with 8 bases between. The CDR3 DNA reads TGTGCCAGCATCGGCCTACAGCATTTT. Translating gives CASIGLQHF.

The chain carries TRBV12-3 or TRBV12-4 and TRBJ2-7; D remains unclear. The J call is in doubt because the DNA end fits TRBJ2-1 better. The CDR3 contains 13 residues. CDR3: CASTPRVQNEQFF. CDR3 in DNA: TGTGCCAGCACCCCCAGAGTCCAGAATGAGCAGTTCTTC.

This clonotype was picked up many times. The V call is TRBV12-3 or TRBV12-4, the J call TRBJ1-6; tentatively, D is TRBD1 (5 bases). There are 15 residues in the CDR3. V was clipped by 5 bases and J by 9 bases, with 17 bases between them. CDR3: CASSPTRGRGSPLHF. CDR3 coding DNA: TGTGCCAGCAGTCCGACCCGGGGCCGAGGTTCACCCCTCCACTTT.

Concerning this clonotype itself: This clone may be a read error of a much larger clone one base away. The gene calls are TRBV25-1 and TRBJ1-6; TRBD1 is a possible D gene (6 bases). The CDR3 length is 13 residues. Germline V gene lookup returns CDR1 MGHDK and CDR2 SYGVNS. Trimming took 7 bases from V and 5 from J, leaving 9 bases between them. CDR3 amino acids: CASIHRDNSPLHF. In DNA, the CDR3 is TGTGCCAGCATCCACAGGGATAATTCACCCCTCCACTTT.

This clonotype was seen many times. The V and J genes are TRBV5-1 and TRBJ1-5; D possibly corresponds to TRBD1 (5 bases). The CDR3 contains 15 residues. Trimming took 0 bases from V and 2 from J, leaving 9 bases between them. In germline, CDR1 is SGHRS, CDR2 YFSETQ. The DNA for the CDR3 is TGCGCCAGCAGCTTGGGAGGGGCTCGCAATCAGCCCCAGCATTTT. Its protein product is CASSLGGARNQPQHF.

V gene TRBV19 combines with J gene TRBJ1-1; TRBD1 might be the D (6 bases). This CDR3 contains 13 residues. CDR1 and CDR2 from the germline V gene are LNHDA and SQIVND (reference sequence). V was pared by 11 bases and J by 1 base, with 14 bases between. The CDR3 coding sequence is TGTGCCGGTTCACAGGGCTCGAACACTGAAGCTTTCTTT. The encoded protein is CAGSQGSNTEAFF.

This clonotype has just a few counts. The genes are TRBV20-1 and TRBJ1-4, with 7 bases aligning to TRBD1. In germline, CDR1 is DFQATT, CDR2 SNEGSKA (reference sequence). The CDR3 is made up of 18 amino acids. J gave up 4 bases and V 0 bases, and 14 bases lay outside the gene matches. CDR3 DNA sequence: TGCAGTGCTAGAGATGGGGACTCCGGGACAGCATATAATGAAAAACTGTTTTTT. As protein: CSARDGDSGTAYNEKLFF.

There are a few counts of this clonotype. V usage is TRBV14 and J usage is TRBJ2-3, with TRBD2 matching 8 bases. The length of the CDR3 is 16 residues. Trimming removed 0 bases from V and 1 base from J; junction bases left unmatched: 3. Germline CDR1 reads SGHDN; CDR2 reads FVKESK. This CDR3 is CASSQEWREGTDTQYF. DNA of the CDR3: TGTGCCAGCAGCCAAGAATGGCGGGAGGGCACAGATACGCAGTATTTT.

The chain joins TRBV4-1 to TRBJ2-7; 7 bases match TRBD1. Germline V gene sequence: CDR1 MGHRA, CDR2 YSYEKL. V was pared by 0 bases and J by 5 bases, with 13 bases of the junction left unmatched. This CDR3 comprises 17 residues. CDR3 residues: CASSQEGLSDRVDEQYF. CDR3 DNA sequence: TGCGCCAGCAGCCAAGAAGGCTTGAGTGACAGGGTAGACGAGCAGTACTTC.

This chain uses TRBV11-2 with TRBJ1-1; D uncertain. In germline, CDR1 is SGHAT, CDR2 FQNNGV. Trimming cost V 5 bases and J 0 bases, with 13 bases left between them. The CDR3 spans 15 residues. The CDR3 DNA is TGTGCCAGCAGCCCGAGAAACGGACTGAACACTGAAGCTTTCTTT. Protein product: CASSPRNGLNTEAFF.

This clonotype was recorded many times. The chain links TRBV9 to TRBJ1-2; D call uncertain. The CDR3 extends over 16 amino acids. Per germline, CDR1 SGDLS and CDR2 YYNGEE. V dropped 2 bases and J dropped 1 base, with 15 bases sitting between them. The CDR3 region is CASSVDPRTVNYGYTF. In DNA, the CDR3 is TGTGCCAGCAGCGTCGACCCCCGAACAGTTAACTATGGCTACACCTTC.

Concerning this clonotype: One end of the junction fails to match germline, which may point to a read error. The chain joins TRBV9 to TRBJ2-5; D may be TRBD2 (5 bases). The CDR3 length is 15 residues. The germline gives CDR1 SGDLS, CDR2 YYNGEE. The CDR3 nucleotides read TGTGCCGGCAGCGGAGACCCCCGCAACCAAGAGACCCAGTACTTC. Residues: CAGSGDPRNQETQYF.

V is TRBV2 and J is TRBJ1-3; tentative D call: TRBD2 (5 bases). Near its end, the DNA agrees better with TRBJ2-3, so the J call may be wrong. This CDR3 has 12 amino acids. From germline, CDR1 is SNHLY and CDR2 FYNNEI. This chain's CDR3 is CASSERGSTQYF. Here the CDR3 DNA reads TGTGCCAGCAGTGAACGGGGAAGTACGCAGTATTTT.

Ten or more counts support this clonotype. V usage is TRBV14 and J usage is TRBJ1-6; D ambiguous. Germline-derived CDR1 and CDR2 are SGHDN and FVKESK. The CDR3 is 13 amino acids. The V end was cut by 6 bases, the J end by 7 bases, with 10 bases between. The CDR3 region has the DNA TGTGCCAGCAGATCTGGATGGAATTCACCCCTCCACTTT. This codes for CASRSGWNSPLHF.

As to this clonotype: This may stem from a read error, because a much larger clone lies one nucleotide away. The V gene is TRBV10-3, the J gene TRBJ2-7; 8 nucleotides match TRBD1. The germline V gene has CDR1 ENHRY and CDR2 SYGVKD. After removal of 11 bases from V and 2 bases from J, the junction contained 8 bases not matched to a gene. The CDR3 has 13 residues. DNA for the CDR3: TGTGCCGGCGACAGGGGTTTAGCCTACGAGCAGTACTTC. This translates into CAGDRGLAYEQYF.

The chain links TRBV25-1 to TRBJ1-2; 12 bases map to TRBD1. The CDR3 length is 16 residues. Losses at the gene ends were 2 bases for V and 4 bases for J; bases not matched to a gene: 5. Germline-derived CDR1 and CDR2 are MGHDK and SYGVNS. The CDR3 DNA is TGTGCCAGCAGTGAAGGGACAGGGGGCGCGGGCTATGGCTACACCTTC. Protein product: CASSEGTGGAGYGYTF.

This clonotype was detected a few times. An end of the junction differs from the germline gene, which may be a read error. CDR3 residues: CSARGIAGTEDF. CDR3 nucleotides: TGCAGTGCTAGAGGCATCGCCGGGACAGAGGACTTT. The chain employs TRBV20-1 and TRBJ1-6; TRBD1 matches at 7 bases. Germline loops: CDR1 DFQATT, CDR2 SNEGSKA (reference sequence). The CDR3 has 12 amino acids.

This clonotype was picked up a small number of times. The chain joins TRBV20-1 to TRBJ1-2, with D tentatively TRBD1 (5 bases). Germline V gives CDR1 DFQATT, CDR2 SNEGSKA (reference sequence). The CDR3 length is 12 residues. The CDR3 region has the DNA TGCAGCGTATCCCAGGGAGGAAGTGGCTACACCTTC. The encoded protein is CSVSQGGSGYTF.

The chain combines TRBV29-1 with TRBJ2-2, with a tentative D call TRBD1 (6 bases). V was pared by 6 bases and J by 4 bases, with 9 bases between. The CDR3 consists of 12 residues. CDR1 and CDR2 (germline): SQVTM, ANQGSEA. The CDR3 DNA follows: TGCAGCGTGCGAGGGGGCACCGGGGAGCTGTTTTTT. This codes for CSVRGGTGELFF.

This clonotype was observed a few times. The chain has TRBV10-3 and TRBJ2-5, with D perhaps TRBD1 (6 bases). Trimming took off 8 bases at V and 5 bases at J, with 12 bases between the two ends. The CDR3 spans 12 residues. Germline V gene data show CDR1 as ENHRY and CDR2 as SYGVKD. CDR3 sequence reads: CAIGDIAETQYF. In DNA form, the CDR3 reads TGTGCCATCGGGGACATAGCCGAGACCCAGTACTTC.

This clonotype has at least ten counts. The chain couples TRBV2 to TRBJ1-5; maybe TRBD1 (5 bases). Trimming cost V 3 bases and J 6 bases, with 9 bases left between them. This CDR3 is built from 13 residues. The germline V gene encodes CDR1 SNHLY and CDR2 FYNNEI. CDR3 region: CASSERGRQPQHF. The CDR3, as DNA: TGTGCCAGCAGTGAGAGGGGTCGTCAGCCCCAGCATTTT.

This clonotype was seen a few times. The genes are TRBV29-1 and TRBJ2-2, with D perhaps TRBD1 or TRBD2 (5 bases each). The germline CDR1 and CDR2 sequences are SQVTM and ANQGSEA. Trimming left V 0 bases short and J 4 bases short, with 18 bases between. The CDR3 extends over 17 amino acids. Here the CDR3 reads CSVEDLRVRGITGELFF. The CDR3 nucleotides read TGCAGCGTTGAAGACCTCCGGGTGAGGGGTATCACCGGGGAGCTGTTTTTT.

This clonotype was observed at least ten times. The chain carries TRBV12-3 or TRBV12-4 and TRBJ2-7; 12 bases are shared with TRBD2. V shed 2 bases, J shed 7 bases, and the junction held 3 bases outside the gene matches. The CDR3 runs to 14 residues. CDR3 in DNA: TGTGCCAGCAGTTTACTAGCGGGAGGGGAAGAGCAGTACTTC. Translating gives CASSLLAGGEEQYF.

This clonotype was counted only a few times. V usage is TRBV29-1 and J usage is TRBJ2-1, with D perhaps matching TRBD2 (6 bases). The V gene lost 8 bases and the J gene lost 0 bases, with 14 bases spanning the gap. This CDR3 region has 14 residues. Germline lookup yields CDR1 SQVTM and CDR2 ANQGSEA. The CDR3 DNA follows: TGCAGCAGTAGGGACTGGAGCTCCTACAATGAGCAGTTCTTC. The encoded protein is CSSRDWSSYNEQFF.

This clonotype was seen more than once but under ten times. V is TRBV6-6 and J is TRBJ1-5, with D possibly being TRBD1 (5 bases). Germline CDR1 MNHNY, CDR2 SVGAGI (reference sequence). This CDR3 region has 16 residues. The V end lost 4 bases, the J end lost 2 bases, and 15 bases lay between the germline ends. CDR3 sequence reads: CASSSPPGGGNQPQHF. The CDR3 DNA reads as TGTGCCAGCAGTTCCCCCCCTGGGGGTGGCAATCAGCCCCAGCATTTT.

In its sample, this clonotype was seen many times. This rearrangement joins TRBV12-3 or TRBV12-4 to TRBJ1-4; D is perhaps TRBD1 (5 bases). The CDR3 is 14 residues long. Trimming took 3 bases from V and 8 from J, leaving 13 bases between them. CDR3 sequence (DNA): TGTGCCAGCAGTTTCGGGACCAGTCGGGAAAAACTGTTTTTT. It specifies CASSFGTSREKLFF.

This chain links TRBV2 with TRBJ2-7, with D perhaps assigned TRBD1 or TRBD2 (5 bases each). The CDR3 consists of 14 residues. The V end lost 7 bases, the J end lost 1 base, and 14 bases lay between the germline ends. The V gene's germline CDR1 is SNHLY and CDR2 FYNNEI. CDR3 residues: CASTTGRGSYEQYF. In DNA form, the CDR3 reads TGTGCCAGCACTACGGGACGGGGTTCCTACGAGCAGTACTTC.

Many counts were recorded for this clonotype. This chain links TRBV6-5 with TRBJ1-5, with D unresolved. V was clipped by 3 bases and J by 2 bases, with 11 bases between them. The CDR3 totals 15 residues. Germline V gene lookup returns CDR1 MNHEY and CDR2 SVGAGI. For the CDR3, the DNA is TGTGCCAGCAGTTATAAGTACACAGGCAATCAGCCCCAGCATTTT. Encoded protein: CASSYKYTGNQPQHF.

This clonotype came up once. The chain joins TRBV24-1 to TRBJ2-7; no definite D call. CDR3 length: 16 amino acids. CDR1 and CDR2 from the germline V gene are KGHDR and SFDVKD. Trimming stripped 2 bases from V and 0 bases from J, with 13 bases between. The CDR3 DNA follows: TGTGCCACCAGTGATTGCCGACTCAGGAGCTCCTACGAGCAGTACTTC. It is translated as CATSDCRLRSSYEQYF.